A selection of T cell receptor beta chains follows, all from one sample in a study of blood T cell repertoires in COVID-19. Libraries were prepared by immunoSEQ multiplex PCR; TCRdb keeps only in-frame clonotypes and omits some of them. This table has about 42,000 clones, around nine tenths appearing once. Sequencing input: peripheral blood. The receptor source for this set is a human donor in a cohort sampled during active COVID-19. The CDR3 runs from the conserved cysteine through the conserved F or W. Fields, in order: clone size, J gene, V gene, D gene, CDR3 DNA, CDR3 protein. A D gene is named only where the DNA matches it firmly. Size values are once, few and many counts, or a class for expanded clones, and some rows have none.

size: NA; J: TRBJ2-2; V: TRBV6-5; D: TRBD1; DNA: TGTGCCAGCGTTCCGGGACAGGGATACACCGGGGAGCTGTTTTTT; CDR3: CASVPGQGYTGELFF
size: NA; J: TRBJ1-1; V: TRBV9; D: TRBD1; DNA: TGTGCCAGCAGACGACAGGGGTCCACTGAAGCTTTCTTT; CDR3: CASRRQGSTEAFF
size: NA; J: TRBJ2-7; V: TRBV30; D: TRBD1; DNA: TGTGCCTGGAGTCGACAGGGGTACGAGCAGTACTTC; CDR3: CAWSRQGYEQYF
size: few; J: TRBJ2-3; V: TRBV7-3; D: TRBD2; DNA: TGTGCCAGCAGCCAAATTAGCGGGGGGATCACAGATACGCAGTATTTT; CDR3: CASSQISGGITDTQYF
size: NA; J: TRBJ2-2; V: TRBV29-1; D: TRBD2; DNA: TGCAGCGTTGGGACGGGAGGCGGGGAGCTGTTTTTT; CDR3: CSVGTGGGELFF
size: NA; J: TRBJ2-5; V: TRBV24-1; D: TRBD2; DNA: TGTGCCACCAGTGACGGGGGACTAGCGGGTGCCCCTTCTATCCAGACCCAGTACTTC; CDR3: CATSDGGLAGAPSIQTQYF
size: once; J: TRBJ2-7; V: TRBV27; D: NA; DNA: TGTGCCACTCGGCTCGCGGGACGCTACGAGCAGTACTTC; CDR3: CATRLAGRYEQYF
size: NA; J: TRBJ2-3; V: TRBV5-6; D: TRBD2; DNA: TGTGCCAGCAGCTTAGCGGGGAGGCCGAATACGCAGTATTTT; CDR3: CASSLAGRPNTQYF
size: NA; J: TRBJ2-5; V: TRBV7-9; D: TRBD2; DNA: TGTGCCAGTGCCGGGACTAGCGGGGGGTTCCAAGAGACCCAGTACTTC; CDR3: CASAGTSGGFQETQYF
size: once; J: TRBJ1-3; V: TRBV7-8; D: TRBD1; DNA: TGTGCCAGCAGCTTAGGCACAGGGGGCGGAAACACCATATATTTT; CDR3: CASSLGTGGGNTIYF
size: NA; J: TRBJ1-1; V: TRBV18; D: TRBD1; DNA: TGTGCCAGCTCACCACGGCCAGGGGGAACTGAAGCTTTCTTT; CDR3: CASSPRPGGTEAFF
size: NA; J: TRBJ2-1; V: TRBV21-1; D: NA; DNA: TGTGCCAGCAGCCGACTAGCGGGGGGGCACAATGAGCAGTTCTTC; CDR3: CASSRLAGGHNEQFF
size: NA; J: TRBJ1-1; V: TRBV18; D: NA; DNA: TGTGCCAGCTCACCCCTCGAGTGGAGGACGAACACTGAAGCTTTCTTT; CDR3: CASSPLEWRTNTEAFF
size: few; J: TRBJ1-2; V: TRBV7-9; D: TRBD1; DNA: TGTGCCAGCAGCTTGACAGGGGCCCTCTATGGCTACACCTTC; CDR3: CASSLTGALYGYTF
size: NA; J: TRBJ2-1; V: TRBV9; D: NA; DNA: TGTGCCAGCAGCGTAGTCACTAGCTTTAGGGGGGGGAGCTCCTACAATGAGCAGTTCTTC; CDR3: CASSVVTSFRGGSSYNEQFF
size: NA; J: TRBJ2-7; V: TRBV11-2; D: TRBD1; DNA: TGTGCCAGCAGCTTAGATGAGGGGGCCCCGTACGAGCAGTACTTC; CDR3: CASSLDEGAPYEQYF
size: NA; J: TRBJ1-1; V: TRBV6-5; D: TRBD1; DNA: TGTGCCAGCAGTCCCGGACAGGGGGCTGAAGCTTTCTTT; CDR3: CASSPGQGAEAFF
size: NA; J: TRBJ1-5; V: TRBV5-5; D: NA; DNA: TGTGCCAGCAGCTTTGGCAGCAATCAGCCCCAGCATTTT; CDR3: CASSFGSNQPQHF
size: NA; J: TRBJ1-6; V: TRBV10-3; D: NA; DNA: TGTGCCATCAGTGAGCAAAGGGGTGATAATTCACCCCTCCACTTT; CDR3: CAISEQRGDNSPLHF
size: NA; J: TRBJ2-1; V: TRBV6-5; D: TRBD2; DNA: TGTGCCAGCAGTTACGTAGCGGGGGGGGAGCAGTTCTTC; CDR3: CASSYVAGGEQFF
size: NA; J: TRBJ1-2; V: TRBV19; D: TRBD1; DNA: TGTGCCAGTAGTCCACAGGGGCTTGGCTACACCTTC; CDR3: CASSPQGLGYTF
size: NA; J: TRBJ2-2; V: TRBV6-6; D: NA; DNA: TGTGCCAGCAGTCAGTGGCCGATCACCGGGGAGCTGTTTTTT; CDR3: CASSQWPITGELFF
size: NA; J: TRBJ2-2; V: TRBV10-1; D: NA; DNA: TGCGCCAGCAGCGAAACGCAAAGAGGGGGGGAGCTGTTTTTT; CDR3: CASSETQRGGELFF
size: NA; J: TRBJ1-2; V: TRBV7-7; D: TRBD1; DNA: TGTGCTAGCAGCTCGCGGCCTTTCGGACAGGGGGTTTTCTATGGCTACACCTTC; CDR3: CASSSRPFGQGVFYGYTF
size: NA; J: TRBJ2-1; V: TRBV5-1; D: NA; DNA: TGCGCCTCGGGAGACTACTCCTACAATGAGCAGTTCTTC; CDR3: CASGDYSYNEQFF
size: NA; J: TRBJ1-2; V: TRBV18; D: NA; DNA: TGTGCCAGCTCAACGGACAGCTACGACTCTCTCTATGGCTACACCTTC; CDR3: CASSTDSYDSLYGYTF
size: NA; J: TRBJ1-4; V: TRBV19; D: NA; DNA: TGTGCCAGTAGCCCCCGCGACAGGCCCAACCTGTTTTTT; CDR3: CASSPRDRPNLFF
size: NA; J: TRBJ1-2; V: TRBV5-1; D: TRBD1; DNA: TGCGCCAGCAGCTTGACGCAGGGGGCGGGTGGCTACACCTTC; CDR3: CASSLTQGAGGYTF
size: few; J: TRBJ2-7; V: TRBV5-4; D: TRBD1; DNA: TGTGCCAGCAGCTCGGGACAGGGCTACGAGCAGTACTTC; CDR3: CASSSGQGYEQYF
size: NA; J: TRBJ1-2; V: TRBV13; D: NA; DNA: TGTGCCAGCAGCCCGGGCTTGAGGGGAGGAGGTAACTATGGCTACACCTTC; CDR3: CASSPGLRGGGNYGYTF
size: NA; J: TRBJ2-5; V: TRBV3-1/TRBV3-2; D: NA; DNA: TGTGCCAGCAGCCAAGTTCGGGGGCTAGCGGCCCAAGAGACCCAGTACTTC; CDR3: CASSQVRGLAAQETQYF
size: NA; J: TRBJ2-7; V: TRBV9; D: TRBD1; DNA: TGTGCCAGCAGCGTGACATCCGGGACAGGGGCATACGAGCAGTACTTC; CDR3: CASSVTSGTGAYEQYF